This note documents a single TCR beta chain sequence. The target of this receptor is not known. Qualities for individual bases were not recorded, and no much larger clone is one base off. The collaborating institutions used their own protocols to collect whole blood in K2EDTA tubes. For TCRbeta analysis, collaborator samples were shipped as frozen whole blood, as isolated PBMCs, or as DNA extracted from either sample type. Looking up the germline V gene yields CDR1 SGHTA and CDR2 FQGNSA. The junction shows trimming of 4 bases on V and 4 bases on J, and the gene matches do not reach 12 bases of it. Measured from the cysteine to the phenylalanine, the CDR3 is 17 residues long. Only the CDR3 DNA stays, 51 bases, in frame from base 1. The immunoSEQ Assay, a bias-controlled multiplex PCR, was used to amplify TCRbeta CDR3 regions from genomic DNA. As for the original processing: The number of nucleated cells in each sample was estimated by amplification of reference gene primers within the assay. To quantify the absolute abundance of each unique TCRbeta CDR3 rearrangement, sequence reads were collapsed and filtered. For each sample, productive Simpson clonality was calculated by taking the square root of Simpson's diversity index across productive rearrangements. What TCRdb holds here is the immuneACCESS table cut down to in-frame rearrangements. Part of the clones is not present; checked against another copy, under half of the missing clones reflect an unresolved V gene, and the others are unexplained. V, J and clone size reflect that table, while D and trimming were determined from the DNA. The sample includes roughly 170,000 clones, with about 75% observed a single time. Of the sample, roughly 28% falls within the top ten clones.

This sample is part of a study of blood T cell repertoires in COVID-19 (TCRdb year 2020). Background on the whole study: Samples from collaborators originated in the United States, Italy and Spain and spanned both the acute and convalescent phases of COVID-19. Sample metadata almost always included a de-identified subject ID, COVID-19 status, age in years and sex. Deeply sampled blood TCRbeta repertoires from subjects exposed to, actively infected with, or recovered from COVID-19 were included in the dataset. A freely available public database, intended as a resource for researchers studying the immune response to SARS-CoV-2, is where the repertoires were released. The samples were drawn from two sources: the first 160 participants of the ongoing ImmuneRACE study, and fewer than 1,500 subjects contributed by 6 global collaborators. Where HLA class I and class II types were available, the types were taken from metadata supplied by the sample provider, not from assay-based typing. The material from the prospective study consisted of cDNA or gDNA derived from T cells, B-cell-depleted T cells, or PBMCs. Study-wide findings and limitations: Clinical and demographic metadata were provided uncurated, with the amount varying by source and participant.

This TCR was sampled from a woman in her seventies with acute or convalescent COVID-19. The sequencing sample was made of peripheral blood. The chain is assembled from TRBV7-2 and TRBJ2-3, and 9 bases in between align with TRBD1. In nucleotide form, the sequence is TGTGCCAGCAGCTGGGGACAGGGAGGAGTAGGCGCAGATACGCAGTATTTT. This gives the protein CASSWGQGGVGADTQYF.